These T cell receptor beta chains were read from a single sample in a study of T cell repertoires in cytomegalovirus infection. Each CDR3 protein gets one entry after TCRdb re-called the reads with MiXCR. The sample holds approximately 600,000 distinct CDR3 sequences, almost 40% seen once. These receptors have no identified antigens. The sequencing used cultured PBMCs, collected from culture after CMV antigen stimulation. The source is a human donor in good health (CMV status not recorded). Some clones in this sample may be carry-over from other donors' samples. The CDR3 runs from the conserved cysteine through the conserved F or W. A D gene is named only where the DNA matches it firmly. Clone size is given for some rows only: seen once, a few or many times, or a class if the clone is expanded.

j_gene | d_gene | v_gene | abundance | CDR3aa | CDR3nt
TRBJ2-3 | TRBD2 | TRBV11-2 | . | CASSFGGGGQGDTQYF | TGTGCCAGCAGCTTTGGCGGCGGGGGGCAAGGAGATACGCAGTATTTT
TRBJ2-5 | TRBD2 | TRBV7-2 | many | CASSPRLAGEETQYF | TGTGCCAGCAGCCCTAGACTAGCGGGGGAAGAGACCCAGTACTTC
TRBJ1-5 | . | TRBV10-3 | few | CATRTATHQPQHF | TGTGCCACCAGGACAGCTACGCATCAGCCCCAGCATTTT
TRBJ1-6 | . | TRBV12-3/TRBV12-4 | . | CASSFAGGGSPLHF | TGTGCCAGCAGTTTTGCAGGTGGGGGTTCACCCCTCCACTTT
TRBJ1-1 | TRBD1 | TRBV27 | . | CASSPWPPDRDAFF | TGTGCCAGCAGCCCATGGCCCCCGGACAGGGATGCTTTCTTT
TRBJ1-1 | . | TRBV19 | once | CASSIGRYTEAFF | TGTGCCAGTAGTATAGGACGGTACACTGAAGCTTTCTTT
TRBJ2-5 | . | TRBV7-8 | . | CASRSRFSETQYF | TGTGCCAGCAGATCAAGATTTTCGGAGACCCAGTACTTC
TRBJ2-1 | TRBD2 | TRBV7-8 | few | CASSFPRTSGWGNEQFF | TGTGCCAGCAGCTTCCCCCGGACTAGCGGGTGGGGAAATGAGCAGTTCTTC
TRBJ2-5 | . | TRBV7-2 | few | CASRASFPQTQYF | TGTGCCAGCAGGGCTAGCTTCCCCCAGACCCAGTACTTC
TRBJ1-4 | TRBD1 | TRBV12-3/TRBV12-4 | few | CASSGGQGLREKLFF | TGTGCCAGCAGTGGGGGACAGGGGTTAAGGGAAAAACTGTTTTTT
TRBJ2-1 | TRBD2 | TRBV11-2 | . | CASSLDLGLVLEQFF | TGTGCCAGCAGCTTAGATCTAGGACTAGTCCTTGAGCAGTTCTTC
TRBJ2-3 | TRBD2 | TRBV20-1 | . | CSARAPTSGRARTDTQYF | TGCAGTGCTAGAGCCCCGACTAGCGGGAGGGCCAGGACAGATACGCAGTATTTT
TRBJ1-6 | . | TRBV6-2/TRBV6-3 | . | CASRTGQPLHF | TGTGCCAGCAGGACGGGGCAACCCCTCCACTTT
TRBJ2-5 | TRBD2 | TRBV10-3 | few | CAISESTSGELVETQYF | TGTGCCATCAGTGAGAGTACTAGCGGGGAGTTGGTCGAGACCCAGTACTTC
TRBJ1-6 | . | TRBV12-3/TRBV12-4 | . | CASSPRDDNSPLHF | TGTGCCAGCAGTCCCCGGGACGATAATTCACCCCTCCACTTT
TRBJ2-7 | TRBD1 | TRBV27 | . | CASGLLRDRDEQYF | TGTGCCAGCGGGTTACTCCGGGACAGGGACGAGCAGTACTTC
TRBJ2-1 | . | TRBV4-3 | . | CASSQDRGDNYNEQFF | TGCGCCAGCAGCCAAGATCGGGGGGACAATTACAATGAGCAGTTCTTC
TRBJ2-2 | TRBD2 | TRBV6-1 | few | CASSERVAGAGELFF | TGTGCCAGCAGTGAAAGGGTAGCGGGCGCCGGGGAGCTGTTTTTT
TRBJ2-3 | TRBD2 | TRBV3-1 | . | CASSATSGGTIDTQYF | TGTGCCAGCAGCGCGACTAGCGGGGGGACCATTGATACGCAGTATTTT
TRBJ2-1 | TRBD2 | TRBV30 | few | CAWSGLAGGEQFF | TGTGCCTGGAGCGGACTAGCGGGAGGGGAGCAGTTCTTC
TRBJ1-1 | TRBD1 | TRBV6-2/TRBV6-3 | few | CASHRTGHTEAFF | TGTGCCAGCCATAGGACAGGGCACACTGAAGCTTTCTTT
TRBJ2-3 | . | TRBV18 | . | CASSLITGRTDTQYF | TGTGCCAGCTCACTTATAACCGGCCGCACAGATACGCAGTATTTT
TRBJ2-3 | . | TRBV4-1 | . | CASSQEKTGTSTDTQYF | TGCGCCAGCAGCCAAGAGAAGACGGGGACTAGCACAGATACGCAGTATTTT
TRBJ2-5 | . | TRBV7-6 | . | CASSFPRDGSGVEETQYF | TGTGCCAGCAGCTTCCCTCGGGATGGTTCAGGGGTGGAAGAGACCCAGTACTTC
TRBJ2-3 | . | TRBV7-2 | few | CASRSRPRGAGDTQYF | TGTGCCAGCAGATCAAGGCCTAGAGGGGCCGGGGATACGCAGTATTTT
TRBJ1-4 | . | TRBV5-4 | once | CASSPDRGGLNEKLFF | TGTGCCAGCAGCCCCGACCGTGGGGGCCTTAATGAAAAACTGTTTTTT
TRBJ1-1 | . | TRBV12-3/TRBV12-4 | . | CASSSWTSRNTEAFF | TGTGCCAGCAGTTCTTGGACCTCTAGGAACACTGAAGCTTTCTTT
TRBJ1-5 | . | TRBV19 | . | CASSRPWQTNQPQHF | TGTGCCAGTAGTAGGCCCTGGCAGACCAATCAGCCCCAGCATTTT
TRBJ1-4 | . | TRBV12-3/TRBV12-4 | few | CASSTGSAGTAMKLFF | TGTGCCAGCAGTACCGGGTCGGCAGGTACGGCAATGAAACTGTTTTTT
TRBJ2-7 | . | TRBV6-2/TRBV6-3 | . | CASSEFSDSSYEQYF | TGTGCCAGCAGTGAATTTTCGGACAGCTCCTACGAGCAGTACTTC
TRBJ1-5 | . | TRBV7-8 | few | CASSLGSSYSNQPQHF | TGTGCCAGCAGCTTAGGGTCAAGTTATAGCAATCAGCCCCAGCATTTT
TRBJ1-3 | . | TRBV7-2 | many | CASSYGPDSGNTIYF | TGTGCCAGCAGCTACGGTCCGGACTCTGGAAACACCATATATTTT
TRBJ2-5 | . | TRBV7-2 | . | CASSWDTIETQYF | TGTGCCAGCAGCTGGGACACGATAGAGACCCAGTACTTC
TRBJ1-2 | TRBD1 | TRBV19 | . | CASRRPAGTGEYGYTF | TGTGCCAGTAGGAGACCCGCCGGGACAGGGGAATATGGCTACACCTTC
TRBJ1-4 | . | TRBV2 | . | CASFKGPANEKLFF | TGTGCCAGCTTTAAGGGCCCAGCTAATGAAAAACTGTTTTTT
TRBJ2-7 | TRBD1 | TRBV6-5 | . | CASSGTGQPYEQYF | TGTGCCAGCAGTGGAACGGGACAGCCATACGAGCAGTACTTC
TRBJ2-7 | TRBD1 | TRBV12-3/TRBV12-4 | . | CASSLVQGAKEQYF | TGTGCCAGCAGTTTAGTGCAGGGGGCAAAGGAGCAGTACTTC
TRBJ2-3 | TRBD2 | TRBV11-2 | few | CASSLFGGGIGTDTQYF | TGTGCCAGCAGCTTATTCGGGGGGGGAATAGGCACAGATACGCAGTATTTT
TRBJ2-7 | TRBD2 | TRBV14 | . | CASSRGLAGVWEQYF | TGTGCCAGCAGCCGAGGACTAGCGGGAGTGTGGGAGCAGTACTTC
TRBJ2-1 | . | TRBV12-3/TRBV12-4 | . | CASRPQGTYNEQFF | TGTGCCAGCAGGCCGCAGGGGACATACAATGAGCAGTTCTTC
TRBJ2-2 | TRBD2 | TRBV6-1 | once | CASSQTSGDLTGELFF | TGTGCCAGCAGTCAGACTAGCGGGGACCTCACCGGGGAGCTGTTTTTT
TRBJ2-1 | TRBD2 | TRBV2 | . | CASSGTRGNNEQFF | TGTGCCAGCAGTGGGACTAGGGGTAACAATGAGCAGTTCTTC
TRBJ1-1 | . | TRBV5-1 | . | CASTYTPPGWGRNTEAFF | TGCGCCAGCACTTATACCCCCCCCGGATGGGGGAGGAACACTGAAGCTTTCTTT
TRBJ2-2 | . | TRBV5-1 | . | CASSPDPDSATGELFF | TGCGCCAGCAGCCCAGATCCGGACTCAGCCACCGGGGAGCTGTTTTTT
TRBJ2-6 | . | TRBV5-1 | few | CASSAPLGRPLTGANVLTF | TGCGCCAGCAGCGCACCTTTGGGCCGCCCACTAACTGGGGCCAACGTCCTGACTTTC
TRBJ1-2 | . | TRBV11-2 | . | CASSSPKSYDEGYTF | TGTGCCAGCAGCTCCCCCAAGAGTTATGACGAAGGCTACACCTTC
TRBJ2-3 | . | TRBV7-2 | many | CASSLMAGVSDTQYF | TGTGCCAGCAGCTTAATGGCAGGGGTTTCAGATACGCAGTATTTT
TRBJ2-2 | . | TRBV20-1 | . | CSVPRGTGENTGELFF | TGCAGTGTTCCCCGCGGGACCGGGGAGAACACCGGGGAGCTGTTTTTT
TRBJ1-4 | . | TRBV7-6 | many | CASSLDPGLPEKLFF | TGTGCCAGCAGCTTAGACCCGGGACTCCCTGAAAAACTGTTTTTT
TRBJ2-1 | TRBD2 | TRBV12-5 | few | CASGRDYPSPNEQFF | TGTGCTAGTGGTCGGGACTACCCATCCCCCAATGAGCAGTTCTTC
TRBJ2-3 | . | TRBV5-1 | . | CASSINGVTHDTQYF | TGCGCCAGCAGCATTAACGGGGTTACACATGATACGCAGTATTTT
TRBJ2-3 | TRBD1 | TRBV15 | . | CATSRGTGMTDTQYF | TGTGCCACCAGCAGGGGGACAGGGATGACAGATACGCAGTATTTT
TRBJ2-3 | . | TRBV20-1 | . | CSASPPHSTDTQYF | TGCAGTGCTAGTCCACCCCATTCGACAGATACGCAGTATTTT
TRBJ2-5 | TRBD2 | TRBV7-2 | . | CASSLEPGLAGGTGTQYF | TGTGCCAGCAGCTTAGAACCGGGACTAGCGGGAGGGACGGGGACCCAGTACTTC
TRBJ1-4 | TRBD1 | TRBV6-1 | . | CASSAQQGIYEKLFF | TGTGCCAGCAGTGCCCAACAGGGGATATACGAAAAACTGTTTTTT
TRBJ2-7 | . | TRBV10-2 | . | CASSDPRGGSEQYF | TGCGCCAGCAGTGACCCCCGTGGGGGGTCCGAGCAGTACTTC
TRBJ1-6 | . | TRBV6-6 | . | CASSRRTRGTDNSPLHF | TGTGCCAGCAGTCGGCGCACGAGGGGGACGGATAATTCACCCCTCCACTTT
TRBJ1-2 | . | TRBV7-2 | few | CASSPDLNYGYTF | TGTGCCAGCAGCCCCGACCTAAACTATGGCTACACCTTC
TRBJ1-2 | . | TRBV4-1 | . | CASSPRQAENYGYTF | TGCGCCAGCAGCCCCCGCCAAGCGGAAAACTATGGCTACACCTTC